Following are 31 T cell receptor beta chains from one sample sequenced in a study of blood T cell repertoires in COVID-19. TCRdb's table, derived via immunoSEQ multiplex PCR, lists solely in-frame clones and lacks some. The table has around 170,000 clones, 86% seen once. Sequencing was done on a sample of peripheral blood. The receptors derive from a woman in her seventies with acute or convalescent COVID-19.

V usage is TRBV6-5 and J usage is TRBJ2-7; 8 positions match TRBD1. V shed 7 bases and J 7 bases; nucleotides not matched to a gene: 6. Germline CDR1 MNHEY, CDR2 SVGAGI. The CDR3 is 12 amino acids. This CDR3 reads CASNIRGREQYF. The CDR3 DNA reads TGTGCCAGCAATATCAGGGGGCGTGAGCAGTACTTC.

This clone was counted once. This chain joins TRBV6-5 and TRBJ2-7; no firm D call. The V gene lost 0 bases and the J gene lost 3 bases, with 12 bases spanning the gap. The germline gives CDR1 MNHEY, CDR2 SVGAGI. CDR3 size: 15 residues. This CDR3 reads CASSYSFLDNYEQYF. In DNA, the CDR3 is TGTGCCAGCAGTTACTCGTTTCTAGATAACTACGAGCAGTACTTC.

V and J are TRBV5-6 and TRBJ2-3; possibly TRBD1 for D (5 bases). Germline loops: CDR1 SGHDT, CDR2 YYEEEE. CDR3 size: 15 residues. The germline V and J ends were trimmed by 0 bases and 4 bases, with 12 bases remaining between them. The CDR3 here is CASSLVSGPPDTQYF. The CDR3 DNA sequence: TGTGCCAGCAGCTTGGTTTCAGGGCCCCCAGATACGCAGTATTTT.

The CDR3 DNA reads TGTGCCAGTAAGACCCGAGACAGAGCAACTAATGAAAAACTGTTTTTT. Translating gives CASKTRDRATNEKLFF. This chain uses TRBV19 with TRBJ1-4, with D possibly being TRBD1 (5 bases). Germline V gene lookup returns CDR1 LNHDA and CDR2 SQIVND (reference sequence). The CDR3 covers 16 residues. Trimming took off 7 bases at V and 0 bases at J, with 15 bases between the two ends. The variable domain in full, with the rest retrieved from reference TRBV19 and TRBJ1-4, is DGGITQSPKYLFRKEGQNVTLSCEQNLNHDAMYWYRQDPGQGLRLIYYSQIVNDFQKGDIAEGYSVSREKKESFPLTVTSAQKNPTAFYLCASKTRDRATNEKLFFGSGTQLSVL.

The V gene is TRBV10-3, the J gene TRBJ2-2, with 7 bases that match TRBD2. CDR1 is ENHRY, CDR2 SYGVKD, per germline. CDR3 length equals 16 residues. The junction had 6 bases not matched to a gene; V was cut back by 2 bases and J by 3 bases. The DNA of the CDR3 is TGTGCCATCAGTGAGCTGGGCGGGAGAGACACCGGGGAGCTGTTTTTT. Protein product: CAISELGGRDTGELFF.

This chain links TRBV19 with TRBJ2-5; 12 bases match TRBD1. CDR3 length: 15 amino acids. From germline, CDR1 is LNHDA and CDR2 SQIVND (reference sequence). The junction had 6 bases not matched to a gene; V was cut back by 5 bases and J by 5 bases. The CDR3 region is CASSGGQGALETQYF. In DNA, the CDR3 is TGTGCCAGTAGTGGGGGACAGGGGGCTTTGGAGACCCAGTACTTC.

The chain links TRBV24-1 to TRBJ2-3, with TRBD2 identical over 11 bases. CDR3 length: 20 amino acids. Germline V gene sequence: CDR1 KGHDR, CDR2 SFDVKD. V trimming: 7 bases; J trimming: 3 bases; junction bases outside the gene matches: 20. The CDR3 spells CATSDPYGGSGRAVTDTQYF. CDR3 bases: TGTGCCACCAGCGATCCTTATGGGGGTAGCGGGAGGGCCGTGACAGATACGCAGTATTTT.

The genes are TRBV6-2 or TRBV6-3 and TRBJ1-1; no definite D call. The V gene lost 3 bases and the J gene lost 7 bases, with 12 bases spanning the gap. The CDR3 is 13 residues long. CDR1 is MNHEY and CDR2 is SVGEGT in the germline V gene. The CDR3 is CASSYNLRVEAFF. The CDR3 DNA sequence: TGTGCCAGCAGTTATAATCTGCGGGTTGAAGCTTTCTTT.

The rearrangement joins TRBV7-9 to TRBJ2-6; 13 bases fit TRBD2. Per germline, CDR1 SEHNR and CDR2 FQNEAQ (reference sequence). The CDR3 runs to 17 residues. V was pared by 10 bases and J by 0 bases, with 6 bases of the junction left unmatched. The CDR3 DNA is TGTGCCACCCAGGGACTAGCGGGGTACTCTGGGGCCAACGTCCTGACTTTC. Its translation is CATQGLAGYSGANVLTF. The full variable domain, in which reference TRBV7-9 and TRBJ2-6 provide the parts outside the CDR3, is DTGVSQNPRHKITKRGQNVTFRCDPISEHNRLYWYRQTLGQGPEFLTYFQNEAQLEKSRLLSDRFSAERPKGSFSTLEIQRTEQGDSAMYLCATQGLAGYSGANVLTFGAGSRLTVL.

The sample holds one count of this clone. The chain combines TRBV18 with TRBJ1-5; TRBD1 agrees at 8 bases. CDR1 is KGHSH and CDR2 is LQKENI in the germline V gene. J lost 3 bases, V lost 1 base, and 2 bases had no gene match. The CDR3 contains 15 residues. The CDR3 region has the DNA TGTGCCAGCTCACCACGGGGACAGGACAATCAGCCCCAGCATTTT. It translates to CASSPRGQDNQPQHF.

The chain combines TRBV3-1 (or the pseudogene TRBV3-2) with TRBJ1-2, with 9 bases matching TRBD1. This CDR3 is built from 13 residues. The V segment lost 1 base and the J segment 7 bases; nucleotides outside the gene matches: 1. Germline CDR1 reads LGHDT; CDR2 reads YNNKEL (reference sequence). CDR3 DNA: TGTGCCAGCAGCCAAGGGACAGGGGCTGGCTACACCTTC. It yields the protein CASSQGTGAGYTF.

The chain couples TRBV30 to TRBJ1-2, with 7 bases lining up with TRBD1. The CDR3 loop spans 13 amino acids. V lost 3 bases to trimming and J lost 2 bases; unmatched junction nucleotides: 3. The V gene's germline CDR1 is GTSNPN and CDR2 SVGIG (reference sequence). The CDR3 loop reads CAWSRDRNYGYTF. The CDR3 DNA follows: TGTGCCTGGAGCCGGGACAGAAACTATGGCTACACCTTC.

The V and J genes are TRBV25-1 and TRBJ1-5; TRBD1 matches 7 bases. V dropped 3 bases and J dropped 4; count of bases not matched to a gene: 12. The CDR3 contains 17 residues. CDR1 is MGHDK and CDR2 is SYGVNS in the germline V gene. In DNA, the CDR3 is TGTGCCAGCAGTGATACCTCCGGGACAGAGGGGAATCAGCCCCAGCATTTT. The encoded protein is CASSDTSGTEGNQPQHF.

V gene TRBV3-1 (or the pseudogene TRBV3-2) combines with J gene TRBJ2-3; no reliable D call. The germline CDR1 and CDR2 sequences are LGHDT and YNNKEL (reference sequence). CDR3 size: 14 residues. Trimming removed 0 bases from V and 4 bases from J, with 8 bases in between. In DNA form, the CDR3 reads TGTGCCAGCAGCCAAGAATACTTCGCAGATACGCAGTATTTT. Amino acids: CASSQEYFADTQYF.

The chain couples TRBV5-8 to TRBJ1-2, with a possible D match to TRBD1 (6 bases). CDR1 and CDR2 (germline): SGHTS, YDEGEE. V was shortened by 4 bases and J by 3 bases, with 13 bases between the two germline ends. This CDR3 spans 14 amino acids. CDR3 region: CASSTPPGDYGYTF. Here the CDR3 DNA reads TGTGCCAGCAGCACCCCTCCAGGGGACTATGGCTACACCTTC.

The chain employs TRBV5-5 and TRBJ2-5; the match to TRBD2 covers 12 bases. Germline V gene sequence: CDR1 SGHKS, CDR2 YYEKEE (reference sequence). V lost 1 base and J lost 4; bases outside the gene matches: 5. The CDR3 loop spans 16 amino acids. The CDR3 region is CASSLFLAGGLETQYF. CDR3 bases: TGTGCCAGCAGCTTGTTTCTAGCGGGGGGGCTAGAGACCCAGTACTTC.

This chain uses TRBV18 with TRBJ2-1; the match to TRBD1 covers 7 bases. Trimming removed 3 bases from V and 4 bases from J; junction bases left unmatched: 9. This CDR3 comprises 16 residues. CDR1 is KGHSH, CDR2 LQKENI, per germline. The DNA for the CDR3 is TGTGCCAGCTCACCTCGACAACAGGGGATTTACAATGAGCAGTTCTTC. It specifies CASSPRQQGIYNEQFF.

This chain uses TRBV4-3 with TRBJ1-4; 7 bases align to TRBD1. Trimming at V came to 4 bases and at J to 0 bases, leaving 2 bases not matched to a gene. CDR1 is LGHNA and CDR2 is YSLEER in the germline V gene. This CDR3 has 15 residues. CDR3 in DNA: TGCGCCAGCAGCCCAGACAGGGCAACTAATGAAAAACTGTTTTTT. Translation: CASSPDRATNEKLFF.

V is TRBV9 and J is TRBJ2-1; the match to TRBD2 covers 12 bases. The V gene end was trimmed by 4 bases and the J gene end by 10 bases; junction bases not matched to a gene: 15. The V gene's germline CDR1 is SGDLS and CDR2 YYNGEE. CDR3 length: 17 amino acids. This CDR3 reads CASSQRKLAGGFWEQFF. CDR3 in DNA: TGTGCCAGCAGCCAGAGGAAACTAGCGGGAGGTTTCTGGGAGCAGTTCTTC.

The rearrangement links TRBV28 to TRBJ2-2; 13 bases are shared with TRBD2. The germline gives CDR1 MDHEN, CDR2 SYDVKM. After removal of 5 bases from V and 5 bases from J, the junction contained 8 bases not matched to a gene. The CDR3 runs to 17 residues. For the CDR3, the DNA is TGTGCCAGCAGTACACGGACTAGCGGGAGCCAAACCGGGGAGCTGTTTTTT. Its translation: CASSTRTSGSQTGELFF. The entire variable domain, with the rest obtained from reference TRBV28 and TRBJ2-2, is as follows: DVKVTQSSRYLVKRTGEKVFLECVQDMDHENMFWYRQDPGLGLRLIYFSYDVKMKEKGDIPEGYSVSREKKERFSLILESASTNQTSMYLCASSTRTSGSQTGELFFGEGSRLTVL.

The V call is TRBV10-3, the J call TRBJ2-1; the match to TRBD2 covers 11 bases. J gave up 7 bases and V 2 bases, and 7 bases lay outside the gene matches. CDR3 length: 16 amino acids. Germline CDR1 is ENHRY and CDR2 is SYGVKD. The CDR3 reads CAISEGPSGRFNEQFF. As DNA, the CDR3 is TGTGCCATCAGTGAGGGGCCTAGCGGGAGGTTTAATGAGCAGTTCTTC.

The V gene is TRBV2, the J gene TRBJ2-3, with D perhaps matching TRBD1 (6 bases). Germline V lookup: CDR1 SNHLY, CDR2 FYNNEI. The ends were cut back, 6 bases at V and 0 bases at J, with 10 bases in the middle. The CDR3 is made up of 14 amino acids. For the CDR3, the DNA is TGTGCCAGCAGAATCGGACAGAGCACAGATACGCAGTATTTT. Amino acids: CASRIGQSTDTQYF.

As DNA, the CDR3 is TGTGCCAGCAGCTTGTCAGGGTCCATGGAAACCCAGTACTTC. It encodes CASSLSGSMETQYF. This chain links TRBV11-3 with TRBJ2-5; D possibly corresponds to TRBD1 (5 bases). V was shortened by 3 bases and J by 8 bases, with 16 bases between the two germline ends. CDR1 and CDR2 from the germline V gene are SGHNT and YENEEA. The CDR3 has 14 amino acids.

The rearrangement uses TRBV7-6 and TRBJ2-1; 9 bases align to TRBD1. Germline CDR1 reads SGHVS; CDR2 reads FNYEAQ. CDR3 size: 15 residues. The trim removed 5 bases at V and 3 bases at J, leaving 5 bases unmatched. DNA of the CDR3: TGTGCCAGCAGCCGGGGACAGGGTCGCTACAATGAGCAGTTCTTC. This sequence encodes CASSRGQGRYNEQFF.

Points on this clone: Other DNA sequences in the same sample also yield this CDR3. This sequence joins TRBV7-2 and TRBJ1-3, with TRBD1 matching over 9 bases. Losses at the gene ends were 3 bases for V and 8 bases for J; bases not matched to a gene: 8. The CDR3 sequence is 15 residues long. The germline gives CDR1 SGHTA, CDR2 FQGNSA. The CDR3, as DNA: TGTGCCAGCAGCTTGGTAGGGACAGGGAAGGACACCATATATTTT. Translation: CASSLVGTGKDTIYF.

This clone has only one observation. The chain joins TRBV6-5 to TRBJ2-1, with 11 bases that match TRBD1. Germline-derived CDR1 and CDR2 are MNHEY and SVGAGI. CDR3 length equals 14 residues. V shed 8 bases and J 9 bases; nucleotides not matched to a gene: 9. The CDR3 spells CASSIGQGAVEQFF. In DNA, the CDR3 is TGTGCCAGCTCCATCGGACAGGGGGCTGTTGAGCAGTTCTTC.

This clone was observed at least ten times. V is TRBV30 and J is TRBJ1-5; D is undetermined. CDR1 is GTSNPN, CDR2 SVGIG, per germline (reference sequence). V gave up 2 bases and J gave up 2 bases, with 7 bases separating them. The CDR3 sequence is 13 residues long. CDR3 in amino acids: CAWSTTGNQPQHF. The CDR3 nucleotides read TGTGCCTGGAGTACCACAGGCAATCAGCCCCAGCATTTT.

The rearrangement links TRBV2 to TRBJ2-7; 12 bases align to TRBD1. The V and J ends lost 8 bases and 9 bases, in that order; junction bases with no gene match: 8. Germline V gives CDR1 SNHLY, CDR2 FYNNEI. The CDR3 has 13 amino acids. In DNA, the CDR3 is TGTGCCAGCGAAAGGGACAGGGGGCTCGTGCAGTACTTC. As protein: CASERDRGLVQYF.

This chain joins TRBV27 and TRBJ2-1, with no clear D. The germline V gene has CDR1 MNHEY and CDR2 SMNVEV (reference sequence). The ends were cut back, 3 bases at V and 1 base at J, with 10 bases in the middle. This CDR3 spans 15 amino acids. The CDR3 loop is CASSFSGGSYNEQFF. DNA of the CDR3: TGTGCCAGCAGTTTTAGTGGTGGTTCCTACAATGAGCAGTTCTTC.

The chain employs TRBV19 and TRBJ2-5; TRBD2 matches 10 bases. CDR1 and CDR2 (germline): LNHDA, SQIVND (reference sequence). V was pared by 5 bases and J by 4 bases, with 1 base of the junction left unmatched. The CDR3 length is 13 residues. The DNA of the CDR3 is TGTGCCAGTAGTGTAGCGGGAGGAGAGACCCAGTACTTC. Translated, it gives CASSVAGGETQYF.

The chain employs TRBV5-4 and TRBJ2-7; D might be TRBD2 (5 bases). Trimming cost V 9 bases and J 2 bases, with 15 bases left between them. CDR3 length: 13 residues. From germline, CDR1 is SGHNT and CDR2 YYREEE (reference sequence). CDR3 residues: CATSDSGPYEQYF. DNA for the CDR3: TGTGCCACCTCGGACTCCGGCCCCTACGAGCAGTACTTC.